The present T cell receptor (beta chain) was sequenced within a study of T cells in women clearing cervical HPV infection. Across the whole study: Cases' blood sampling followed lesion detection by median roughly 160 days (90 to 200). Broader study findings: CIN3+ cases had significantly higher TCR repertoire richness than controls, but evenness did not differ.

The method was immunoSEQ multiplex PCR; TCRdb's version includes in-frame clones alone and lacks a portion of them. This sample's table reports tens of thousands of clones. CDR1 and CDR2 (germline): SGHAT, FQNNGV. V lost 5 bases and J lost 0, with 9 bases in between. This CDR3 region has 14 residues. Of note for this clone: The antigen remains unidentified. The read ends 3 residues before the CDR3 terminus; that terminus is restored from the germline J gene.

This TCR derives from a woman aged 18 to 75 with a cervical HPV16 infection that either progressed to CIN3+ or cleared (not recorded which). The specimen was blood buffy coat. The genes are TRBV11-2 and TRBJ2-3; tentatively, D is TRBD1 (5 bases). Here the CDR3 reads CASSPGQSTDTQYF. CDR3 DNA, as far as it was read: TGTGCCAGCAGCCCCGGACAAAGCACAGATACG.